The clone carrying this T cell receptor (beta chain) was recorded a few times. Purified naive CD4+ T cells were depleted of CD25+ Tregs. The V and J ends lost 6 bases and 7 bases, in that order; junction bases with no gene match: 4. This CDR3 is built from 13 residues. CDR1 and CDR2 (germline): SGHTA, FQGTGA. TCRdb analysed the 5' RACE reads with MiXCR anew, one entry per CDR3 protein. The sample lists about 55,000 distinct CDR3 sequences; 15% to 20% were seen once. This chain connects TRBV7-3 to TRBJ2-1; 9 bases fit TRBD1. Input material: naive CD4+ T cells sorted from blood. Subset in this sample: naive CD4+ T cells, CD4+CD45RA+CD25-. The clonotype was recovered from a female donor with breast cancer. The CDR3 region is CASSFDRGNEQFF. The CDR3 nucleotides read TGTGCCAGCAGTTTCGACAGGGGGAATGAGCAGTTCTTC. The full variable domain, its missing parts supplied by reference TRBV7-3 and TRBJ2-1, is GAGVSQTPSNKVTEKGKYVELRCDPISGHTALYWYRQSLGQGPEFLIYFQGTGAADDSGLPNDRFFAVRPEGSVSTLKIQRTERGDSAVYLCASSFDRGNEQFFGPGTRLTVL.